This is a list of T cell receptor beta chains from one sample in a study of blood T cell repertoires in COVID-19. TCRdb's copy holds only in-frame clones and misses some; the assay was immunoSEQ multiplex PCR. Here the sample spans 200,000 or so clones, about nine tenths being singletons. The sample taken for sequencing was peripheral blood. All receptors come from a man aged 50-59 years with acute or convalescent COVID-19. Both conserved end residues are part of each CDR3. The order of the fields is CDR3 length, J gene, clone size, V gene, D gene, CDR3 DNA, CDR3 protein. A D gene is named only where the DNA matches it firmly. Clone size appears in some rows only: once, few, many, or a class for an expanded clone.

length: 15
J: TRBJ1-1
size: .
V: TRBV7-9
D: .
DNA: TGTGCCAGCAGCCCCCCCACAGGGCACGGCACTGAAGCTTTCTTT
CDR3: CASSPPTGHGTEAFF

length: 15
J: TRBJ2-3
size: .
V: TRBV5-1
D: TRBD2
DNA: TGCGCCAGCAGCTTGTATGGTAGCGGGGCCGATACGCAGTATTTT
CDR3: CASSLYGSGADTQYF

length: 16
J: TRBJ1-3
size: once
V: TRBV7-2
D: TRBD1
DNA: TGTGCCAGCAGCCCTCGGACAGGGCGAGCTGGAAACACCATATATTTT
CDR3: CASSPRTGRAGNTIYF

length: 17
J: TRBJ1-4
size: .
V: TRBV3-1/TRBV3-2
D: TRBD1
DNA: TGTGCCAGCAGCCAACGGGACAGGGGGACAACTAATGAAAAACTGTTTTTT
CDR3: CASSQRDRGTTNEKLFF

length: 16
J: TRBJ1-3
size: .
V: TRBV5-6
D: .
DNA: TGTGCCAGCAGTCGCGGGTATGGACAGCCTCAGGACACCATATATTTT
CDR3: CASSRGYGQPQDTIYF

length: 14
J: TRBJ2-3
size: .
V: TRBV29-1
D: .
DNA: TGCAGCGTTGATATTAGCGGTAGCACAGATACGCAGTATTTT
CDR3: CSVDISGSTDTQYF

length: 15
J: TRBJ2-1
size: .
V: TRBV27
D: .
DNA: TGTGCCAGCAGTCCACAGGGTGGCTCCTACAATGAGCAGTTCTTC
CDR3: CASSPQGGSYNEQFF

length: 13
J: TRBJ2-1
size: .
V: TRBV30
D: TRBD1
DNA: TGTGCCTCCGACAGGGGGCGTCACAATGAGCAGTTCTTC
CDR3: CASDRGRHNEQFF

length: 18
J: TRBJ1-4
size: .
V: TRBV5-1
D: .
DNA: TGCGCCAGCAGCTTGGTCCCACCCACGGAGCCCACTAATGAAAAACTGTTTTTT
CDR3: CASSLVPPTEPTNEKLFF

length: 13
J: TRBJ1-3
size: .
V: TRBV3-1/TRBV3-2
D: .
DNA: TGTGCCAGCAGGTGGGGAGTAGGAAACACCATATATTTT
CDR3: CASRWGVGNTIYF

length: 14
J: TRBJ1-5
size: .
V: TRBV18
D: .
DNA: TGTGCCAGCTCACCCGGGGAAAACAATCAGCCCCAGCATTTT
CDR3: CASSPGENNQPQHF

length: 15
J: TRBJ2-7
size: once
V: TRBV2
D: TRBD2
DNA: TGTGCCAGCAGCCCCTTAAGAAGCGGGGGATACGAGCAGTACTTC
CDR3: CASSPLRSGGYEQYF

length: 15
J: TRBJ1-1
size: .
V: TRBV7-2
D: .
DNA: TGTGCCAGCACCCCCTACCCCAGCGGCCGGTCTGAAGCTTTCTTT
CDR3: CASTPYPSGRSEAFF

length: 12
J: TRBJ1-4
size: once
V: TRBV2
D: .
DNA: TGTGCCAGCACAGGAGGTAATGAAAAACTGTTTTTT
CDR3: CASTGGNEKLFF

length: 13
J: TRBJ2-7
size: .
V: TRBV5-1
D: .
DNA: TGCGCCAGCAGCCCGAGGGATTTCTACGAGCAGTACTTC
CDR3: CASSPRDFYEQYF

length: 13
J: TRBJ1-2
size: .
V: TRBV6-5
D: .
DNA: TGTGCCAGCTTGAGGGCGTCTAACTATGGCTACACCTTC
CDR3: CASLRASNYGYTF

length: 16
J: TRBJ2-3
size: .
V: TRBV4-1
D: TRBD2
DNA: TGCGCCAGCAGCCAAGACAGACTAGCCTCCACAGATACGCAGTATTTT
CDR3: CASSQDRLASTDTQYF

length: 14
J: TRBJ2-2
size: .
V: TRBV10-1
D: .
DNA: TGCGCCAGCAGGGAAGGGGCGAACACCGGGGAGCTGTTTTTT
CDR3: CASREGANTGELFF

length: 15
J: TRBJ1-1
size: .
V: TRBV5-1
D: .
DNA: TGCGCCAGCAGCGCACAAAGGGGGTTGTCGCTCGAAGCTTTCTTT
CDR3: CASSAQRGLSLEAFF

length: 16
J: TRBJ1-1
size: .
V: TRBV5-1
D: TRBD1
DNA: TGCGCCAGCAGCTTTCCCCGGACAGGCCGGAACACTGAAGCTTTCTTT
CDR3: CASSFPRTGRNTEAFF

length: 14
J: TRBJ1-3
size: .
V: TRBV7-6
D: .
DNA: TGTGCCAGCAGCTTAGGACAGGCTGGAAACACCATATATTTT
CDR3: CASSLGQAGNTIYF